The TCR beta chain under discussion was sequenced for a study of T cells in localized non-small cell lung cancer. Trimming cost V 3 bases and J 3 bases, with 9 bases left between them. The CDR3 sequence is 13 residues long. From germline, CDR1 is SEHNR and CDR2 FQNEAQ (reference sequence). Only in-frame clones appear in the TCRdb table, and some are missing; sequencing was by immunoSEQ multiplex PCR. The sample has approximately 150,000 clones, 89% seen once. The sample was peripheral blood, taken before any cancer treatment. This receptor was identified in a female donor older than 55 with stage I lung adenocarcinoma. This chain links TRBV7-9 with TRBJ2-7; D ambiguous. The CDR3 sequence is CASSFGRYYEQYF. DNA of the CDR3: TGTGCCAGCAGCTTCGGACGGTACTACGAGCAGTACTTC.